The 6 T cell receptor beta chains given below trace back to one sample, sequenced in a study of blood T cell repertoires in COVID-19. Produced via immunoSEQ multiplex PCR; TCRdb's table is partial and in-frame only. The sample carries fewer than 75,000 clones, approximately 89% recorded once. The sequenced material came from peripheral blood. The receptors were sampled from a man aged 55 to 70 with acute or convalescent COVID-19.

CDR3 amino acids: CASSLALLAGNGYTF. The CDR3 region has the DNA TGCGCCAGCAGCTTGGCCCTGTTGGCAGGCAATGGCTACACCTTC. The rearrangement joins TRBV5-1 to TRBJ1-2; D gene uncertain. CDR1 and CDR2 (germline): SGHRS, YFSETQ. The CDR3 covers 15 residues. V lost 0 bases, J lost 6 bases, and 15 bases lay in between.

CDR3 amino acids: CASSVSGDTGELFF. The DNA for the CDR3 is TGTGCCAGCAGTGTCAGTGGAGACACCGGGGAGCTGTTTTTT. This chain uses TRBV2 with TRBJ2-2; D remains unclear. Between the trimmed V and J ends, which lost 4 bases and 3 bases, there was a span of 9 bases. The CDR3 totals 14 residues. Germline CDR1 and CDR2: SNHLY and FYNNEI.

The table lists this clone with a count of one. This rearrangement joins TRBV4-2 to TRBJ2-2, with D possibly matching TRBD2 (7 bases). The length of the CDR3 is 18 residues. The V end was cut by 2 bases, the J end by 3 bases, with 19 bases between. Germline CDR1 is LGHNA and CDR2 is YNFKEQ. The CDR3 DNA sequence: TGTGCCAGCAGCCAATCGCTAGGGGGGGGGAGCCACACCGGGGAGCTGTTTTTT. Protein product: CASSQSLGGGSHTGELFF.

In this sample, this clone turned up once. V gene TRBV10-2 combines with J gene TRBJ2-3; the match to TRBD1 covers 10 bases. Germline lookup yields CDR1 WSHSY and CDR2 SAAADI. The length of the CDR3 is 13 residues. V lost 5 bases, J lost 12 bases, and 8 bases stayed unmatched. This CDR3 is CASSHPGQGLQYF. CDR3 DNA: TGCGCCAGCAGTCATCCGGGACAGGGGTTACAGTATTTT.

The chain joins TRBV5-1 to TRBJ2-5; TRBD1 is a possible D gene (6 bases). Germline V lookup: CDR1 SGHRS, CDR2 YFSETQ. V dropped 3 bases and J dropped 5 bases, with 11 bases sitting between them. The CDR3 runs to 13 residues. The CDR3 loop is CASSSDRPETQYF. The CDR3 nucleotides are TGCGCCAGCAGCTCCGACAGGCCGGAGACCCAGTACTTC. Supplemented by reference TRBV5-1 and TRBJ2-5, the full variable domain reads KAGVTQTPRYLIKTRGQQVTLSCSPISGHRSVSWYQQTPGQGLQFLFEYFSETQRNKGNFPGRFSGRQFSNSRSEMNVSTLELGDSALYLCASSSDRPETQYFGPGTRLLVL.

The CDR3 DNA reads TGCGCCAGCAGCCAAGATCGAGCGGGGGCTACAGATACGCAGTATTTT. The encoded protein is CASSQDRAGATDTQYF. The chain has TRBV4-1 and TRBJ2-3, with 8 bases matching TRBD2. In germline, CDR1 is MGHRA, CDR2 YSYEKL. V shed 0 bases and J 3 bases; nucleotides not matched to a gene: 5. This CDR3 region has 16 residues.